This TCR beta chain emerged from a study of cytomegalovirus exposure and HLA in healthy donors. Overall study findings and caveats: Follow-up analysis later connected one missense variant in DCLRE1C with trimming of TCR beta V- and J-genes.

PCR involved 60 Vbeta and 13 Jbeta primers. This table comes from immunoSEQ multiplex PCR, and its TCRdb copy is limited to in-frame clones, with some not included. The sample consists of 200,000 or so clones, 75% to 85% of them appearing once. Comment on this clone: Its antigen is still unknown.

The V and J ends lost 1 base and 7 bases respectively, with 9 bases between them. In germline, CDR1 is SGHAT, CDR2 FQNNGV. CDR3 length: 13 residues. What was sequenced was PBMCs. V gene TRBV11-2 combines with J gene TRBJ2-3, with D possibly TRBD1 on 6 matching bases. The source of this sequence is a woman aged 18-29 years in good health and CMV-seropositive. CDR3: CASSLGRGNTQYF. The CDR3 nucleotides are TGTGCCAGCAGCTTAGGCAGGGGAAATACGCAGTATTTT.